This TCR beta chain was identified during a study of OX40 agonist ivuxolimab in advanced cancers. The study, taken as a whole, reports: Those patients achieving a partial response at 0.1-3.0 mg/kg showed among the lowest clonal expansion.

On this clone itself: Antigen unknown.

Using immunoSEQ multiplex PCR, the repertoire was profiled, and TCRdb retains in-frame clones only, with some absent. The sample contains tens of thousands of clones, roughly 83% of which appear only once. The input for sequencing was CD4+ or CD8+ T cells sorted from blood, taken in a trial of the OX40 agonist ivuxolimab. The sequence came from an adult with an advanced solid tumor such as melanoma, head and neck, liver or kidney cancer.

CDR3 in DNA: TGTGCCAGCAGAATAGGACTCGGTTATTCACCCCTCCACTTT. This codes for CASRIGLGYSPLHF. The chain joins TRBV6-5 to TRBJ1-6; no reliable D call. The CDR3 extends over 14 amino acids. Trimming removed 6 bases at V and 8 bases at J, with 14 bases between. Germline V gene lookup returns CDR1 MNHEY and CDR2 SVGAGI.